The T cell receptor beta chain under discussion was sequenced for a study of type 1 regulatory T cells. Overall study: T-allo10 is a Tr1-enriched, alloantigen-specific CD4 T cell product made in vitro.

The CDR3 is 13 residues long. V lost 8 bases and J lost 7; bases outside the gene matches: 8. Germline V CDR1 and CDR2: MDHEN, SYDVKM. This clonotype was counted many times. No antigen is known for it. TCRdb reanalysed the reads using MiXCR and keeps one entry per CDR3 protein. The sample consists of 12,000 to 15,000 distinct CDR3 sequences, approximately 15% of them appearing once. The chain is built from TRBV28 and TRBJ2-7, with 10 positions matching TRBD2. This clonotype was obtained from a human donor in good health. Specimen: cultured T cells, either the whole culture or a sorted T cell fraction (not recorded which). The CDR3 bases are TGTGCCAGCTGGGGAGCGGGAGGGGGAGAGCAGTACTTC. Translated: CASWGAGGGEQYF.